These 19 T cell receptor beta chains came from one sample sequenced in a study of T cell repertoires in cytomegalovirus infection (dated by TCRdb to 2018 to 2020). Instrument used: Illumina HiSeq 1500. TCRdb reran the public reads through fastp at Q25 and MiXCR, keeping productive beta chains. Every distinct CDR3 protein forms one entry, paired with its most common genes and DNA. Recorded for this sample are 250,000 to 300,000 distinct CDR3 sequences; about an eighth of them occurred a single time. Together, the top ten hold 8.8% of the sample. The source material was PBMCs. These receptors were obtained from a human donor in good health (CMV status not recorded). Some clones in this sample may be carry-over from other donors' samples.

This clonotype was seen many times. The chain carries TRBV29-1 and TRBJ1-1; possibly TRBD1 for D (6 bases). Looked up from germline, CDR1 is SQVTM and CDR2 is ANQGSEA. V lost 6 bases and J lost 0, with 17 bases in between. The CDR3 length is 15 residues. The CDR3 sequence: CSVEPGHSLNTEAFF. CDR3 nucleotides: TGCAGCGTGGAACCGGGACACTCATTGAACACTGAAGCTTTCTTT.

This clonotype was recorded at least ten times. The chain uses TRBV28 and TRBJ1-3, with a tentative D call TRBD1 (6 bases). V was pared by 5 bases and J by 0 bases, with 11 bases between. Germline CDR1 reads MDHEN; CDR2 reads SYDVKM. The CDR3 runs to 15 residues. CDR3 sequence reads: CASSTQGFSGNTIYF. CDR3 nucleotides: TGTGCCAGCAGTACCCAGGGGTTCTCTGGAAACACCATATATTTT. Full variable domain (remainder filled in from reference TRBV28 and TRBJ1-3): DVKVTQSSRYLVKRTGEKVFLECVQDMDHENMFWYRQDPGLGLRLIYFSYDVKMKEKGDIPEGYSVSREKKERFSLILESASTNQTSMYLCASSTQGFSGNTIYFGEGSWLTVV.

This clonotype appeared a few times. The chain has TRBV7-6 and TRBJ2-1; D may be TRBD1 or TRBD2 (5 bases each). CDR1 is SGHVS and CDR2 is FNYEAQ in the germline V gene. There are 15 residues in the CDR3. V lost 2 bases, J lost 9 bases, and 17 bases lay in between. CDR3 nucleotide sequence: TGTGCCAGCAGCTTACCCACGGGGCAGGGCGGTGAGCAGTTCTTC. It translates to CASSLPTGQGGEQFF.

This clonotype was seen ten or more times. The chain uses TRBV27 and TRBJ1-1; D possibly corresponds to TRBD1 (6 bases). Trimming took off 8 bases at V and 4 bases at J, with 14 bases between the two ends. The CDR3 length is 13 residues. In germline, CDR1 is MNHEY, CDR2 SMNVEV (reference sequence). CDR3 residues: CASQDRAATEAFF. CDR3 bases: TGTGCCAGCCAGGACAGAGCGGCCACTGAAGCTTTCTTT.

This clonotype appeared a few times. The gene calls are TRBV6-6 and TRBJ2-7; D is undetermined. Germline V gene sequence: CDR1 MNHNY, CDR2 SVGAGI (reference sequence). The CDR3 is made up of 15 amino acids. Trimming took off 7 bases at V and 1 base at J, with 17 bases between the two ends. The CDR3 sequence: CASTSGWVESYEQYF. The CDR3 region has the DNA TGTGCCAGCACCTCCGGATGGGTGGAGTCCTACGAGCAGTACTTC.

This clonotype was counted between two and nine times. The chain carries TRBV19 and TRBJ2-1, with 8 bases aligning to TRBD2. In germline, CDR1 is LNHDA, CDR2 SQIVND (reference sequence). The trim removed 3 bases at V and 7 bases at J, leaving 5 bases unmatched. The CDR3 is made up of 14 amino acids. For the CDR3, the DNA is TGTGCCAGTAGTATTTTGCCTAGCGGGAATGAGCAGTTCTTC. Translating gives CASSILPSGNEQFF.

The chain links TRBV10-3 to TRBJ2-1; TRBD2 aligns across 10 bases. Germline V gene lookup returns CDR1 ENHRY and CDR2 SYGVKD. The CDR3 extends over 15 amino acids. After removal of 6 bases from V and 6 bases from J, the junction contained 8 bases not matched to a gene. The CDR3 region is CAIRPLAGVGNEQFF. The CDR3 DNA reads TGTGCCATCAGGCCTCTAGCGGGAGTAGGCAATGAGCAGTTCTTC.

The chain carries TRBV20-1 and TRBJ2-1; possibly TRBD2 for D (6 bases). Trimming took off 0 bases at V and 12 bases at J, with 18 bases between the two ends. This CDR3 contains 14 residues. The germline V gene encodes CDR1 DFQATT and CDR2 SNEGSKA (reference sequence). The CDR3, as DNA: TGCAGTGCTAGAGACATTACCACCGGGACTTCGCAGTTCTTC. Translation: CSARDITTGTSQFF.

The chain combines TRBV13 with TRBJ1-1; 9 bases agree with TRBD1. The CDR3 totals 15 residues. The ends lost 5 bases at V and 0 bases at J; junction bases unmatched: 4. The germline CDR1 and CDR2 sequences are PRHDT and FYEKMQ (reference sequence). The CDR3, as DNA: TGTGCCAGCAGCCCTCGGACAGGGGTGAACACTGAAGCTTTCTTT. Translated: CASSPRTGVNTEAFF.

Notes on this clonotype: A read error may produce the germline difference seen at one junction end. The chain couples TRBV4-1 to TRBJ2-3; D remains ambiguous. CDR1 MGHRA and CDR2 YSYEKL come from the germline V gene. This CDR3 has 13 residues. The CDR3 DNA follows: TGCGCCATCAGCCAGGCTAGCACAGATACGCAGTATTTT. As protein: CAISQASTDTQYF.

There are a few counts of this clonotype. CDR3 in amino acids: CASSLDRKRNQPQHF. In DNA form, the CDR3 reads TGTGCCAGCAGCTTGGACAGGAAACGCAATCAGCCCCAGCATTTT. J is TRBJ1-5 and V is TRBV5-8; D may be TRBD1 (5 bases). Germline V CDR1 and CDR2: SGHTS, YDEGEE. The CDR3 has 15 amino acids. Trimming shortened V by 0 bases and J by 2 bases, and 9 bases separated the two germline ends.

Many counts were recorded for this clonotype. The chain recombines TRBV6-2 or TRBV6-3 with TRBJ1-6; D gene uncertain. V was shortened by 4 bases and J by 0 bases, with 7 bases between the two germline ends. From germline, CDR1 is MNHEY and CDR2 SVGEGT. The CDR3 is 15 residues long. This CDR3 reads CASSSESSYNSPLHF. CDR3 DNA sequence: TGTGCCAGCAGTTCAGAGAGCTCCTATAATTCACCCCTCCACTTT.

The chain couples TRBV14 to TRBJ2-7; 12 bases align to TRBD1. Germline-derived CDR1 and CDR2 are SGHDN and FVKESK. Trimming cost V 4 bases and J 6 bases; bases outside gene matches: 10. This CDR3 region has 16 residues. CDR3 in amino acids: CASSLGDRGLSTEQYF. The CDR3 DNA follows: TGTGCCAGCAGCCTGGGGGACAGGGGGCTTTCCACCGAGCAGTACTTC.

The chain has TRBV15 and TRBJ2-7, with 8 bases matching TRBD1. The CDR3 loop spans 16 amino acids. Germline CDR1 and CDR2: LNHNV and YYDKDF (reference sequence). Trimming cost V 0 bases and J 2 bases; bases outside gene matches: 6. As DNA, the CDR3 is TGTGCCACCAGCAGAGAGGGACAGGCTGATACCTACGAGCAGTACTTC. Its protein product is CATSREGQADTYEQYF.

V gene TRBV2 combines with J gene TRBJ2-1, with 9 bases that match TRBD1. Germline V lookup: CDR1 SNHLY, CDR2 FYNNEI. Unmatched junction bases numbered 6, after V lost 3 bases and J lost 6 bases. CDR3 length: 15 amino acids. This CDR3 is CASSDRGTGSNEQFF. The DNA of the CDR3 is TGTGCCAGCAGTGATAGGGGGACAGGGTCCAATGAGCAGTTCTTC.

This clonotype has only a few counts. The chain couples TRBV20-1 to TRBJ1-1, with TRBD1 matching 7 bases. J was trimmed by 6 bases and V by 2 bases; bases with no gene match: 12. Germline V gene data show CDR1 as DFQATT and CDR2 as SNEGSKA (reference sequence). The CDR3 has 15 residues. The DNA of the CDR3 is TGCAGTGCTAGACCCCGCGGACAGGCGAGGTCTGAAGCTTTCTTT. Its translation: CSARPRGQARSEAFF.

The rearrangement uses TRBV9 and TRBJ2-6; no clear D. The CDR3 loop spans 17 amino acids. V dropped 4 bases and J dropped 0 bases, with 14 bases sitting between them. The V gene's germline CDR1 is SGDLS and CDR2 YYNGEE. The CDR3 here is CASSPRTRPSGANVLTF. The CDR3 nucleotides read TGTGCCAGCAGCCCACGGACGCGGCCCTCTGGGGCCAACGTCCTGACTTTC.

This clonotype was counted only a few times. The CDR3 DNA reads as TGCAGTGCTACCAGCGCGACTAGCACAGATACGCAGTATTTT. This codes for CSATSATSTDTQYF. The chain employs TRBV20-1 and TRBJ2-3; D unclear. Germline V CDR1 and CDR2: DFQATT, SNEGSKA (reference sequence). The V gene lost 4 bases and the J gene lost 0 bases, with 11 bases spanning the gap. The CDR3 runs to 14 residues.

The chain joins TRBV25-1 to TRBJ1-2; possibly TRBD1 for D (6 bases). This CDR3 has 20 amino acids. Germline V gene lookup returns CDR1 MGHDK and CDR2 SYGVNS. V lost 8 bases to trimming and J lost 0 bases, with 31 bases between them. CDR3 sequence: CASWGQGKALSFLANYGYTF. CDR3 DNA sequence: TGTGCCAGCTGGGGGCAGGGGAAGGCCCTCAGCTTTCTAGCTAACTATGGCTACACCTTC.